Sequencing of this T cell receptor (beta chain) was carried out in a study of CD8 T cells in ankylosing spondylitis. Points from the study as a whole: Ankylosing spondylitis blood appeared to carry a characteristic TCR beta motif of several highly homologous variants. Disease-associated clones were reportedly significantly overrepresented in matched ankylosing spondylitis synovial fluid. Earlier work had already found some motif variants in reactive arthritis synovial fluid and blood.

Per the germline V gene, CDR1 is SGHRS and CDR2 is YFSETQ. V lost 4 bases and J lost 1, with 9 bases in between. The length of the CDR3 is 14 residues. TCRdb processed the 5' RACE reads anew with MiXCR; each CDR3 protein has one entry. The data contain a few hundred thousand distinct CDR3 sequences, approximately 7.3% of them singletons. This clonotype has at least ten counts. Its antigen is currently unknown. The TCR comes from a male donor with ankylosing spondylitis. The sequenced sample consisted of blood, either unsorted or a sorted T cell fraction (not recorded which). The chain has TRBV5-1 and TRBJ2-1, with D tentatively TRBD1 (5 bases). The CDR3: CASSDSGSYNEQFF. The CDR3 nucleotides read TGCGCCAGCAGCGATTCAGGGTCCTACAATGAGCAGTTCTTC.